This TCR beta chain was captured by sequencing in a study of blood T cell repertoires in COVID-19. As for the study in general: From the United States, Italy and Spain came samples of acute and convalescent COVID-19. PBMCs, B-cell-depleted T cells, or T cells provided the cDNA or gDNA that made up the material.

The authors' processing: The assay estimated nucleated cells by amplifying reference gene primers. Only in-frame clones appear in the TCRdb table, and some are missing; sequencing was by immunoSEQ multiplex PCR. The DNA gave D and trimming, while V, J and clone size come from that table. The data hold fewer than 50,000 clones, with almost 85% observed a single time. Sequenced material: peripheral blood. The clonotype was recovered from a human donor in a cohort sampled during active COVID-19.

CDR3 region: CASSRSGQGSDEQYF. The CDR3 bases are TGTGCCAGCAGCCGCTCGGGACAGGGGAGCGACGAGCAGTACTTC. This chain connects TRBV7-2 to TRBJ2-7; 10 bases line up with TRBD1. In germline, CDR1 is SGHTA, CDR2 FQGNSA. This CDR3 has 15 amino acids. J gave up 5 bases and V 5 bases, and 9 bases lay outside the gene matches.